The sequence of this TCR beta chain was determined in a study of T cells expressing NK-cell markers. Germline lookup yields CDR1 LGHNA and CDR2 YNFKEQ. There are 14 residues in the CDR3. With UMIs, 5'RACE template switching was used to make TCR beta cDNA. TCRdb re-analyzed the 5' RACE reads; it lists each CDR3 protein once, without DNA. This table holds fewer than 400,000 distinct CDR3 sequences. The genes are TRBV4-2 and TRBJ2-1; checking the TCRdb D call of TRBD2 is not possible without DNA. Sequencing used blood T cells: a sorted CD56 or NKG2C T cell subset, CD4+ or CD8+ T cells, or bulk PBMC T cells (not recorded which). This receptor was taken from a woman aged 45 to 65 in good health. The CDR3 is CASSQVASGNEQFF.